The 17 T cell receptor beta chains listed next were all sequenced from one sample in a study of beta chain features in type 1 diabetes (dated by TCRdb to 2017 to 2018). The library came from the immunoSEQ multiplex PCR assay. The entire amount of isolated RNA was reverse transcribed using the High Capacity cDNA Reverse Transcription Kit, so the sequenced TCRB transcripts were expressed ones. The table was pulled from immuneACCESS by TCRdb, which kept in-frame rearrangements only. Such tables lose some clones; where checked, under half of the loss comes from unresolved V genes, and the rest has no known cause. This sample has a few hundred thousand clones in its table, and 11% of those were observed once. In total, the top ten clones hold more than 0.015% of the sample. Overall study results and their limits: Type 1 diabetes patients showed a moderate but significant shortening of TCRB CDR3 length in all four CD4+ subsets.

These receptors have no identified antigens. Sample: naive CD4+ T cells from blood. The cell subset or site label corresponds to: true naive CD4+ T cells. Receptors were obtained from a man aged 30 to 45 with type 1 diabetes.

The CDR3 coding sequence is TGTGCCAGCAGCCAAGAGAGGGGGGGTTATGGCTACACCTTC. Protein: CASSQERGGYGYTF. This chain connects TRBV4-2 to TRBJ1-2; TRBD1 might be the D (6 bases). The CDR3 spans 14 residues. Per germline, CDR1 LGHNA and CDR2 YNFKEQ. Trimming stripped 0 bases from V and 5 bases from J, with 10 bases between.

This clone was counted between two and nine times. J is TRBJ1-6 and V is TRBV14; D unclear. CDR1 is SGHDN, CDR2 FVKESK, per germline. V was trimmed by 4 bases and J by 2 bases, leaving 6 bases between them. The CDR3 contains 14 residues. The CDR3 loop reads CASSRQTYNSPLHF. The CDR3 coding sequence is TGTGCCAGCAGCCGGCAGACCTATAATTCACCCCTCCACTTT. Full variable domain (outside the CDR3, taken from reference TRBV14 and TRBJ1-6): EAGVTQFPSHSVIEKGQTVTLRCDPISGHDNLYWYRRVMGKEIKFLLHFVKESKQDESGMPNNRFLAERTGGTYSTLKVQPAELEDSGVYFCASSRQTYNSPLHFGNGTRLTVT.

This clone showed up just a few times. V usage is TRBV29-1 and J usage is TRBJ2-7; D not certain. V was trimmed by 4 bases and J by 6 bases, leaving 16 bases between them. The CDR3 consists of 13 residues. Per the germline V gene, CDR1 is SQVTM and CDR2 is ANQGSEA. This CDR3 is CSVGQDPLGEQYF. Here the CDR3 DNA reads TGCAGCGTTGGGCAGGATCCCCTGGGCGAGCAGTACTTC.

This clone was seen only a few times. This chain links TRBV4-1 with TRBJ1-2; D is unclear. This CDR3 is 15 amino acids long. Germline CDR1 MGHRA, CDR2 YSYEKL. The V end lost 2 bases, the J end lost 2 bases, and 12 bases lay between the germline ends. For the CDR3, the DNA is TGCGCCAGCAGCCAAATCAGGCTTGCGAACTATGGCTACACCTTC. Translating gives CASSQIRLANYGYTF.

In this sample, this clone turned up a few times. J is TRBJ1-2 and V is TRBV25-1, with a tentative D call TRBD1 (6 bases). V shed 1 base and J shed 8 bases, with 14 bases lying between them. Germline lookup yields CDR1 MGHDK and CDR2 SYGVNS. The length of the CDR3 is 14 residues. The CDR3 sequence: CASSESGTQEGYTF. CDR3 DNA sequence: TGTGCCAGCAGTGAATCGGGGACACAGGAGGGCTACACCTTC.

On this clone: Other DNA sequences within the sample encode an identical CDR3. The chain links TRBV7-9 to TRBJ1-1, with D tentatively TRBD1 (6 bases). The CDR3 contains 13 residues. Per germline, CDR1 SEHNR and CDR2 FQNEAQ (reference sequence). With 5 bases removed from V and 1 base from J, the gap between germline ends came to 8 bases. The CDR3 DNA reads as TGTGCCAGCAGCGCACAGGGGAACACTGAAGCTTTCTTT. Encoded protein: CASSAQGNTEAFF.

This clone was detected only a few times. The chain combines TRBV5-4 with TRBJ2-1, with 12 bases that match TRBD1. The junction had 3 bases not matched to a gene; V was cut back by 4 bases and J by 4 bases. Germline V gene data show CDR1 as SGHNT and CDR2 as YYREEE (reference sequence). The CDR3 consists of 15 residues. In DNA, the CDR3 is TGTGCCAGCAGCAGGGACAGGGGGCCGTACAATGAGCAGTTCTTC. Translation gives CASSRDRGPYNEQFF.

The gene calls are TRBV5-4 and TRBJ2-1; 8 bases are shared with TRBD2. The V segment lost 0 bases and the J segment 8 bases; nucleotides outside the gene matches: 7. CDR3 length equals 15 residues. The germline CDR1 and CDR2 sequences are SGHNT and YYREEE (reference sequence). Written as DNA, the CDR3 is TGTGCCAGCAGCTTGGCCGGGACTAGTGCGTATGAGCAGTTCTTC. Protein sequence: CASSLAGTSAYEQFF.

This clone was detected a few times. This chain connects TRBV28 to TRBJ1-2, with D possibly TRBD1 on 6 matching bases. The CDR3 spans 15 residues. The germline V gene has CDR1 MDHEN and CDR2 SYDVKM. V dropped 6 bases and J dropped 3 bases, with 17 bases sitting between them. CDR3 loop: CASRGLGAGDYGYTF. Here the CDR3 DNA reads TGTGCCAGCAGGGGGCTGGGGGCAGGAGACTATGGCTACACCTTC.

The V and J genes are TRBV6-5 and TRBJ2-2; 9 bases fit TRBD1. The junction had 7 bases not matched to a gene; V was cut back by 6 bases and J by 8 bases. This CDR3 is built from 14 residues. Germline CDR1 and CDR2: MNHEY and SVGAGI. This CDR3 is CASRPQGAQGELFF. The CDR3 coding sequence is TGTGCCAGCAGACCACAGGGGGCTCAGGGGGAGCTGTTTTTT.

The chain has TRBV5-4 and TRBJ2-5; 9 nucleotides align to TRBD2. V lost 0 bases, J lost 6 bases, and 9 bases stayed unmatched. Germline V gene sequence: CDR1 SGHNT, CDR2 YYREEE (reference sequence). This CDR3 has 16 amino acids. The CDR3 nucleotides are TGTGCCAGCAGCTTGGAAATAGCGGGGGTAGGGAAGACCCAGTACTTC. Its protein is CASSLEIAGVGKTQYF.

The chain links TRBV6-6 to TRBJ2-1, with D uncertain. The ends were cut back, 2 bases at V and 6 bases at J, with 11 bases in the middle. CDR1 is MNHNY and CDR2 is SVGAGI in the germline V gene (reference sequence). This CDR3 spans 14 amino acids. Here the CDR3 DNA reads TGTGCCAGCAGTTACAGCCTAGACTTCAATGAGCAGTTCTTC. It yields the protein CASSYSLDFNEQFF.

This clone was found a few times. V gene TRBV18 combines with J gene TRBJ1-2; 9 bases agree with TRBD1. Trimming at V came to 1 base and at J to 6 bases, leaving 9 bases not matched to a gene. The germline V gene encodes CDR1 KGHSH and CDR2 LQKENI. The CDR3 extends over 16 amino acids. CDR3 region: CASSPLGTGRRNGYTF. The CDR3 DNA sequence: TGTGCCAGCTCACCACTCGGGACAGGGCGTCGAAATGGCTACACCTTC. Full variable domain (rest looked up from reference TRBV18 and TRBJ1-2): NAGVMQNPRHLVRRRGQEARLRCSPMKGHSHVYWYRQLPEEGLKFMVYLQKENIIDESGMPKERFSAEFPKEGPSILRIQQVVRGDSAAYFCASSPLGTGRRNGYTFGSGTRLTVV.

Note on this clone: In the same sample, other DNA sequences code for this CDR3. The rearrangement links TRBV6-5 to TRBJ1-1; 11 bases map to TRBD1. The J segment lost 5 bases and the V segment lost 1 base, leaving 3 bases of the junction unmatched. Germline CDR1 reads MNHEY; CDR2 reads SVGAGI. CDR3 size: 15 residues. CDR3 DNA sequence: TGTGCCAGCAGTTACTGGGGACAGGGGGGTACTGAAGCTTTCTTT. Protein product: CASSYWGQGGTEAFF.

This clone was seen a few times. The DNA of the CDR3 is TGTGCCAGCAGCCCCCACGGACTAGCGGCGGTCGCGAATGAGCAGTTCTTC. Protein product: CASSPHGLAAVANEQFF. The chain carries TRBV9 and TRBJ2-1; TRBD2 matches at 10 bases. Trimming at V came to 4 bases and at J to 7 bases, leaving 14 bases not matched to a gene. The CDR3 is made up of 17 amino acids. CDR1 SGDLS and CDR2 YYNGEE come from the germline V gene.

This clone was recorded a few times. The chain recombines TRBV29-1 with TRBJ2-7; D perhaps matches TRBD2 (5 bases). The germline gives CDR1 SQVTM, CDR2 ANQGSEA. The length of the CDR3 is 12 residues. V dropped 7 bases and J dropped 3 bases, with 13 bases sitting between them. CDR3 loop: CSAVDRDYEQYF. CDR3 sequence (DNA): TGCAGCGCCGTGGACCGGGACTACGAGCAGTACTTC.

This chain joins TRBV9 and TRBJ2-2; TRBD1 agrees at 8 bases. The CDR3 spans 15 residues. Germline CDR1 is SGDLS and CDR2 is YYNGEE. With 3 bases clipped from V and 5 bases from J, the junction kept 6 bases outside the gene matches. Here the CDR3 reads CASSERQGPTGELFF. The CDR3 DNA follows: TGTGCCAGCAGCGAACGACAGGGGCCGACCGGGGAGCTGTTTTTT.